One T cell receptor (beta chain) is described in this entry. What it binds is not known. It was with 60 Vbeta and 13 Jbeta primers that the PCR ran. The data were produced by immunoSEQ multiplex PCR, yet TCRdb's version contains in-frame clones alone and is incomplete. In all, the sample yields about 33,000 clones. The data belong to a study of cytomegalovirus exposure and HLA in healthy donors. Study-wide results and caveats: Most TCR sequences proved rare, with some public TCRs found in many donors. A few chains linked to CMV were shown in vitro to be specific for CMV antigens.

At the time of sampling, donors were nominally healthy, though unrecorded immune exposures were likely. The clonotype comes from a man aged 40-49 years in good health and CMV-seronegative. Sequencing was carried out using PBMCs.

For the CDR3, the DNA is TGCAGCGTTGAAGTTAGGACTAGGTCCTATGGCTACACCTTC. Its translation is CSVEVRTRSYGYTF. This chain connects TRBV29-1 to TRBJ1-2; D gene uncertain. The V end lost 1 base, the J end lost 4 bases, and 13 bases lay between the germline ends. The germline V gene has CDR1 SQVTM and CDR2 ANQGSEA. CDR3 length equals 14 residues.